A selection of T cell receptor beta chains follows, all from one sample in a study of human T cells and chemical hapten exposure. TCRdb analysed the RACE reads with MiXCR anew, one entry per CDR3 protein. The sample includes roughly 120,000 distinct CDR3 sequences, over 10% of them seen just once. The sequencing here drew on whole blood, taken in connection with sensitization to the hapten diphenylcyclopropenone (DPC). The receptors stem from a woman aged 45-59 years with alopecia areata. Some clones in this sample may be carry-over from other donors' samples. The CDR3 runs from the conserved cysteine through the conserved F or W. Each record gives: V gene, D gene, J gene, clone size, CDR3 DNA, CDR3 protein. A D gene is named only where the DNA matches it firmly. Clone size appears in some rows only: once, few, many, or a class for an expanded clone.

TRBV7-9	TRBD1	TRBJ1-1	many	TGTGCCAGCTCCCGACAGGGGGCTCTGAGTGAAGCTTTCTTT	CASSRQGALSEAFF
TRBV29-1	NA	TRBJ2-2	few	TGCAGCTTCCGGTGGGGGAACACCGGGGAGCTGTTTTTT	CSFRWGNTGELFF
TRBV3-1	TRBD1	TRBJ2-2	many	TGTGCCAGCAGCCAGAGGGGGACAGGGAGTTCCGGGGAGCTGTTTTTT	CASSQRGTGSSGELFF
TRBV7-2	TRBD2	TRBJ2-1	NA	TGTGCCAGCGGCGTGTCTAGCGGGCCCAATGAGCAGTTCTTC	CASGVSSGPNEQFF
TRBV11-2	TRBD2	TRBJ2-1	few	TGTGCCAGCAGCTTACCCGGACTAGTTGGAGGGGAGCAGTTCTTC	CASSLPGLVGGEQFF
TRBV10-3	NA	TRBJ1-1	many	TGTGCCATCGGCAGGGTTGACACTGAAGCTTTCTTT	CAIGRVDTEAFF
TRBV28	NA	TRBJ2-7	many	TGTGCCAGCAGTCCCTACTCCTACGAGCAGTACTTC	CASSPYSYEQYF
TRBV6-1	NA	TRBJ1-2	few	TGTGCCAGCAGTGAAGAGTTGGCAGGGAGGCTTAACTATGGCTACACCTTC	CASSEELAGRLNYGYTF
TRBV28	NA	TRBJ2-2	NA	TGTGCCAGCAGTCTCCCCCGCGGGAACAACGGGGAGCTGTTTTTT	CASSLPRGNNGELFF
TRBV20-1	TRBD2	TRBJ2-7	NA	TGCAGTGCCTCCCCAGCGGGGCTTGGGCACGAGCAGTACTTC	CSASPAGLGHEQYF
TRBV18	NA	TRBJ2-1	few	TGTGCCAGCTCACCAACCAGGGAAGGTGAGCAGTTCTTC	CASSPTREGEQFF
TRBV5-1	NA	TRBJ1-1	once	TGCGCCAGCCGGGGGGCGGTCGAGAACACTGAAGCTTTCTTT	CASRGAVENTEAFF
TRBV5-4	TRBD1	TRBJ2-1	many	TGTGCCAGCAGCCTGGGACAGGGGGCCTACAATGAGCAGTTCTTC	CASSLGQGAYNEQFF
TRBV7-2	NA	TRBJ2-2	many	TGTGCCAGCAGCTTAGGTCGTGGCGGGGAGCTGTTTTTT	CASSLGRGGELFF